This passage covers 18 T cell receptor beta chains from one sample sequenced in a study of tumor-infiltrating lymphocytes in localized non-small cell lung cancer (dated by TCRdb to about 2021). Receptor libraries were prepared by the immunoSEQ multiplex PCR assay. TCRdb limited this immuneACCESS table to in-frame rearrangements with V and J called. A share of clones is missing; checked studies link under half to unresolved V genes, and the rest is unexplained. The sample includes fewer than 15,000 clones, with about 82% observed a single time. The leading ten clones occupy around 10% of the sample. Sequences were obtained from uninvolved lung tissue not adjacent to the tumor. The receptors were gathered from a human donor with non-small cell lung cancer.

The genes are TRBV19 and TRBJ1-3; the match to TRBD1 covers 9 bases. After removal of 8 bases from V and 0 bases from J, the junction contained 2 bases not matched to a gene. CDR1 LNHDA and CDR2 SQIVND come from the germline V gene (reference sequence). The CDR3 has 14 residues. The CDR3 spells CASGTGSSGNTIYF. The CDR3 nucleotides read TGTGCCAGTGGGACAGGGAGCTCTGGAAACACCATATATTTT.

The CDR3 region is CASRKDSSAFF. The CDR3 nucleotides read TGTGCCAGCAGGAAGGATTCGTCAGCTTTCTTT. The chain recombines TRBV5-5 with TRBJ1-1, with no clear D. Looked up from germline, CDR1 is SGHKS and CDR2 is YYEKEE (reference sequence). V shed 5 bases and J shed 10 bases, with 12 bases lying between them. The CDR3 extends over 11 amino acids.

This clone was seen a few times. The chain joins TRBV11-2 to TRBJ1-1, with D uncertain. Germline V gene lookup returns CDR1 SGHAT and CDR2 FQNNGV. V lost 2 bases, J lost 2 bases, and 9 bases lay in between. The CDR3 totals 14 residues. In nucleotides, the CDR3 is TGTGCCAGCAGCTTATCGAGTGTAAACACTGAAGCTTTCTTT. Translated: CASSLSSVNTEAFF.

The gene calls are TRBV5-1 and TRBJ1-6; TRBD1 matches 8 bases. V was pared by 0 bases and J by 6 bases, with 8 bases of the junction left unmatched. This CDR3 spans 17 amino acids. Germline CDR1 is SGHRS and CDR2 is YFSETQ. CDR3 DNA: TGCGCCAGCAGCTTGGAGGTGCACAGGGGGTTTAATTCACCCCTCCACTTT. It yields the protein CASSLEVHRGFNSPLHF.

J is TRBJ2-2 and V is TRBV5-8; possibly TRBD1 for D (5 bases). Germline lookup yields CDR1 SGHTS and CDR2 YDEGEE. Trimming removed 5 bases from V and 5 bases from J, with 10 bases in between. This CDR3 is 13 amino acids long. CDR3 nucleotides: TGTGCCAGCAGGAGACAGTTAACCGGGGAGCTGTTTTTT. This codes for CASRRQLTGELFF.

This clone was seen only once. The gene calls are TRBV28 and TRBJ1-1; TRBD1 is a possible D gene (6 bases). CDR1 is MDHEN and CDR2 is SYDVKM in the germline V gene. V was trimmed by 7 bases and J by 4 bases, leaving 16 bases between them. This CDR3 spans 14 amino acids. The CDR3, as DNA: TGTGCCAGCATCATGGCAGGGGATTCCACTGAAGCTTTCTTT. It codes for CASIMAGDSTEAFF.

CDR3 nucleotide sequence: TGTGCCAGCAGTCATTCTGTAGGACAGAACTATGGCTACACCTTC. It is translated as CASSHSVGQNYGYTF. The V call is TRBV7-2, the J call TRBJ1-2, with D possibly matching TRBD1 (6 bases). Germline loops: CDR1 SGHTA, CDR2 FQGNSA. V lost 6 bases and J lost 2, with 16 bases in between. This CDR3 is 15 amino acids long.

This clone was seen only once. The V and J genes are TRBV7-9 and TRBJ2-2; unclear D gene. V lost 4 bases and J lost 6, with 12 bases in between. Germline V gene sequence: CDR1 SEHNR, CDR2 FQNEAQ (reference sequence). The CDR3 extends over 14 amino acids. The CDR3 DNA is TGTGCCAGCAGCTCAAACGGCCGGTCCGGGGAGCTGTTTTTT. This gives the protein CASSSNGRSGELFF.

This chain's CDR3 is CASSHLLKGDEQYF. The DNA of the CDR3 is TGCGCCAGCAGCCACCTACTCAAAGGGGACGAGCAGTACTTC. The chain couples TRBV4-1 to TRBJ2-7, with a weak D call TRBD1 (5 bases). Trimming left V 3 bases short and J 5 bases short, with 14 bases between. Germline values: CDR1 MGHRA, CDR2 YSYEKL. The CDR3 has 14 amino acids.

This CDR3 is CASSKTSGENLRGAQYF. The CDR3 region has the DNA TGCGCCAGCAGCAAGACTAGCGGGGAGAACCTCCGGGGGGCCCAGTACTTC. The chain uses TRBV5-1 and TRBJ2-5; 11 bases map to TRBD2. This CDR3 has 17 residues. CDR1 and CDR2 from the germline V gene are SGHRS and YFSETQ. J gave up 9 bases and V 4 bases, and 17 bases lay outside the gene matches.

The count of this clone is one. V and J are TRBV19 and TRBJ1-2; D remains ambiguous. The germline V gene encodes CDR1 LNHDA and CDR2 SQIVND (reference sequence). V gave up 6 bases and J gave up 4 bases, with 24 bases separating them. This CDR3 is 17 amino acids long. This chain's CDR3 is CASRGTQSRAPSYGYTF. The CDR3 coding sequence is TGTGCCAGTAGGGGAACACAGTCGAGGGCTCCGAGCTATGGCTACACCTTC.

The CDR3 sequence is CAWLRTGDSTEAFF. The CDR3 nucleotides are TGTGCCTGGCTTAGGACAGGGGATTCCACTGAAGCTTTCTTT. This chain uses TRBV30 with TRBJ1-1; 9 positions match TRBD1. Germline V CDR1 and CDR2: GTSNPN, SVGIG (reference sequence). This CDR3 comprises 14 residues. The V segment lost 5 bases and the J segment 4 bases; nucleotides outside the gene matches: 8. Combining the CDR3 with reference TRBV30 and TRBJ1-1 gives the whole variable domain SQTIHQWPATLVQPVGSPLSLECTVEGTSNPNLYWYRQAAGRGLQLLFYSVGIGQISSEVPQNLSASRPQDRQFILSSKKLLLSDSGFYLCAWLRTGDSTEAFFGQGTRLTVV.

The J gene is TRBJ2-2, the V gene TRBV29-1; TRBD2 is a possible D gene (7 bases). V shed 6 bases and J shed 3 bases, with 17 bases lying between them. CDR3 length: 15 amino acids. Germline V gene data show CDR1 as SQVTM and CDR2 as ANQGSEA. The CDR3 DNA reads as TGCAGCGTCAATGAGGGGGGGGCAGACACCGGGGAGCTGTTTTTT. Translating it yields CSVNEGGADTGELFF.

This sequence joins TRBV11-1 and TRBJ2-7; D call uncertain. Trimming removed 1 base from V and 1 base from J, with 8 bases in between. The CDR3 totals 14 residues. Germline V lookup: CDR1 SGHAT, CDR2 FQDESV (reference sequence). The CDR3 here is CASSLVVDSYEQYF. DNA of the CDR3: TGTGCCAGCAGCTTAGTAGTGGATTCCTACGAGCAGTACTTC.

The chain combines TRBV14 with TRBJ1-2; the D is unclear. The V gene's germline CDR1 is SGHDN and CDR2 FVKESK. Trimming removed 1 base from V and 5 bases from J, with 11 bases in between. The CDR3 spans 14 residues. The CDR3 is CASSQVSGRYGYTF. DNA for the CDR3: TGTGCCAGCAGCCAAGTATCCGGGAGATATGGCTACACCTTC.

This chain links TRBV19 with TRBJ2-1, with 12 bases lining up with TRBD2. The germline V gene encodes CDR1 LNHDA and CDR2 SQIVND (reference sequence). V shed 3 bases and J 7 bases; nucleotides not matched to a gene: 4. CDR3 length: 15 residues. CDR3 residues: CASSILAGGSNEQFF. The CDR3 bases are TGTGCCAGTAGTATCCTAGCGGGGGGGAGTAATGAGCAGTTCTTC.

The chain combines TRBV7-8 with TRBJ2-2; D remains unclear. CDR3 size: 16 residues. Germline V gene lookup returns CDR1 SGHVS and CDR2 FQNEAQ. The ends were cut back, 1 base at V and 0 bases at J, with 9 bases in the middle. The DNA for the CDR3 is TGTGCCAGCAGCTTAGTGTGGCAGGCGAACACCGGGGAGCTGTTTTTT. This gives the protein CASSLVWQANTGELFF.

The chain employs TRBV7-8 and TRBJ1-1, with no clear D. The length of the CDR3 is 13 residues. Germline CDR1 is SGHVS and CDR2 is FQNEAQ. Trimming took 5 bases from V and 1 from J, leaving 8 bases between them. The CDR3 bases are TGTGCCAGCAGCCGAGTGGGGAACACTGAAGCTTTCTTT. It yields the protein CASSRVGNTEAFF.